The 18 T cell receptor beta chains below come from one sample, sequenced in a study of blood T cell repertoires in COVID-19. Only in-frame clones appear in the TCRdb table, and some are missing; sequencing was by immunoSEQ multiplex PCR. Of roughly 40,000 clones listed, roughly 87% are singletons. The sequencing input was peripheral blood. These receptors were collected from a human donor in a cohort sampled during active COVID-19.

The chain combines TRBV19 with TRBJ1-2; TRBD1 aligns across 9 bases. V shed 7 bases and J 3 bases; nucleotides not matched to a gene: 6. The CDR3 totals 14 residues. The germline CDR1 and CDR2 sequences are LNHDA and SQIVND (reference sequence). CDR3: CASTPGQGYYGYTF. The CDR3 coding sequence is TGTGCCAGTACCCCTGGACAGGGGTACTATGGCTACACCTTC.

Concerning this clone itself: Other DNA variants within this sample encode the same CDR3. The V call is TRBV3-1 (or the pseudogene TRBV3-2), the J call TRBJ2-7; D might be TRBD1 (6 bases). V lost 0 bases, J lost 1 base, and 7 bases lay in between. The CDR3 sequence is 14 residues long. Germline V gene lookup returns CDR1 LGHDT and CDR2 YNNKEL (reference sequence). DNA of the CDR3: TGTGCCAGCAGCCAAGATGGGACATCCTACGAGCAGTACTTC. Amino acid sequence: CASSQDGTSYEQYF.

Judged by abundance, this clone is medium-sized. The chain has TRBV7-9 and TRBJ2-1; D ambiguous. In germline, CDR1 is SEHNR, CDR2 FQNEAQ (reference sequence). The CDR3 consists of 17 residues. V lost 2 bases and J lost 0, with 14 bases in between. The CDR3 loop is CASSLLAAMSSYNEQFF. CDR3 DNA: TGTGCCAGCAGCTTACTCGCTGCCATGAGCTCCTACAATGAGCAGTTCTTC.

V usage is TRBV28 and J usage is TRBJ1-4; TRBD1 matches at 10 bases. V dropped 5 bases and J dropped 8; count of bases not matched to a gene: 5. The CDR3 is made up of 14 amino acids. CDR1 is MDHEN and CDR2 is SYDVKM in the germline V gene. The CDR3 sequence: CASSNRDRGEKLFF. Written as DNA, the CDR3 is TGTGCCAGCAGTAACCGGGACAGGGGCGAAAAACTGTTTTTT.

DNA of the CDR3: TGTGCCAGTAGTCAATTCGGACAGGCAGGGGAGACCCAGTACTTC. Amino acid sequence: CASSQFGQAGETQYF. This sequence joins TRBV19 and TRBJ2-5, with 7 bases lining up with TRBD1. Germline CDR1 reads LNHDA; CDR2 reads SQIVND (reference sequence). This CDR3 is 15 amino acids long. With V trimmed by 5 bases and J by 5 bases, 11 bases remained unmatched.

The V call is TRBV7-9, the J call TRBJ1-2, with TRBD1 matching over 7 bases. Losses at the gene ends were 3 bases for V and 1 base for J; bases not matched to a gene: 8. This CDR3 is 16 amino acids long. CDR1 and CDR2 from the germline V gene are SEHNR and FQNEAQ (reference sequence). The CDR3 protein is CASSFRRDSYNYGYTF. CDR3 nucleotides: TGTGCCAGCAGCTTTCGGCGGGACAGCTATAACTATGGCTACACCTTC.

DNA of the CDR3: TGTGCCAGCAGTCCCGGACAGGGGGGGTTCTATGGCTACACCTTC. Its protein is CASSPGQGGFYGYTF. The chain uses TRBV5-4 and TRBJ1-2; 10 bases align to TRBD1. V trimming: 5 bases; J trimming: 4 bases; junction bases outside the gene matches: 8. Germline V gives CDR1 SGHNT, CDR2 YYREEE (reference sequence). The CDR3 totals 15 residues.

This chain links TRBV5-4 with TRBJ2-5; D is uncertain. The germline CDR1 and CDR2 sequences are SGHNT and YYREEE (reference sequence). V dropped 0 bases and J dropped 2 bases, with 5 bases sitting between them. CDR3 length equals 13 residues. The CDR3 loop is CASSLVNQETQYF. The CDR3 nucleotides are TGTGCCAGCAGCTTGGTCAATCAAGAGACCCAGTACTTC.

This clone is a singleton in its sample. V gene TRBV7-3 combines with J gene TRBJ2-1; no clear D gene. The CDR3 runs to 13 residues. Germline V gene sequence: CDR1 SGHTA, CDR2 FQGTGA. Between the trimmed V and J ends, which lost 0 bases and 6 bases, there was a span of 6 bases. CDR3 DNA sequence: TGTGCCAGCAGCTTAACTCTAGGCAATGAGCAGTTCTTC. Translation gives CASSLTLGNEQFF.

The CDR3 nucleotides read TGTGCCACCTCCAGAGGAGGAGGGAGTAGCTACGAGCAGTACTTC. The encoded protein is CATSRGGGSSYEQYF. The chain combines TRBV28 with TRBJ2-7; TRBD2 is a possible D gene (6 bases). V was shortened by 10 bases and J by 3 bases, with 22 bases between the two germline ends. In germline, CDR1 is MDHEN, CDR2 SYDVKM. The CDR3 is 15 amino acids.

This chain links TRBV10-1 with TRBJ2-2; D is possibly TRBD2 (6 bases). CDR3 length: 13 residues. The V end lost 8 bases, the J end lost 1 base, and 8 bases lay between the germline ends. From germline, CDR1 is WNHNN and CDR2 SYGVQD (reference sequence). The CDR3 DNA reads TGCGCCAGCCGGGGAGGGAACACCGGGGAGCTGTTTTTT. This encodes CASRGGNTGELFF.

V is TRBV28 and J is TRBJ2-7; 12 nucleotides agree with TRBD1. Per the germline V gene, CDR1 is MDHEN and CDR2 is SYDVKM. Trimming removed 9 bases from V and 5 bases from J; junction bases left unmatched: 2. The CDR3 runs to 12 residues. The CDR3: CASGTGGDEQYF. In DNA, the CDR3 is TGTGCCAGTGGGACAGGGGGCGACGAGCAGTACTTC.

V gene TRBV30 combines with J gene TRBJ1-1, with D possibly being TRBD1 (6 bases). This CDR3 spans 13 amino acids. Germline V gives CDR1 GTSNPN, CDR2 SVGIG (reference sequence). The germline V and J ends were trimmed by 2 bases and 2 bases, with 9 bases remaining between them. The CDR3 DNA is TGTGCCTGGAGTTCAGGGGAAAACACTGAAGCTTTCTTT. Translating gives CAWSSGENTEAFF.

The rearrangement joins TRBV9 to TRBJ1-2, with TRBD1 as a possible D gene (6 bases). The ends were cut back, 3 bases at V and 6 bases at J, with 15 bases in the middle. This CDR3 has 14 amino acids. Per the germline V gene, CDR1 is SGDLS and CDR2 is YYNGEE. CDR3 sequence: CASSGGTMGHGYTF. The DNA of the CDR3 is TGTGCCAGCAGCGGAGGGACAATGGGGCATGGCTACACCTTC.

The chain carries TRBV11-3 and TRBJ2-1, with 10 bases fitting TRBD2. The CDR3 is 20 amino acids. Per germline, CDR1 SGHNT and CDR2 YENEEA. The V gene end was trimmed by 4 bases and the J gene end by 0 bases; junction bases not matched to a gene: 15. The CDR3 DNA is TGTGCCAGCAGCTCCGTTTATAGCGGGAGGTCGCGGAGCTCCTACAATGAGCAGTTCTTC. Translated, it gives CASSSVYSGRSRSSYNEQFF.

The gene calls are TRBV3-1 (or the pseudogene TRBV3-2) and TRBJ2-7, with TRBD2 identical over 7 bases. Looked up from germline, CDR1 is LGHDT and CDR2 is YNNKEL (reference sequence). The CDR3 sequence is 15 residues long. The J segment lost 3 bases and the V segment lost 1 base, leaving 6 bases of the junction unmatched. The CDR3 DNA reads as TGTGCCAGCAGCCAAGCGGGGACTACCCTCTACGAGCAGTACTTC. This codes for CASSQAGTTLYEQYF.

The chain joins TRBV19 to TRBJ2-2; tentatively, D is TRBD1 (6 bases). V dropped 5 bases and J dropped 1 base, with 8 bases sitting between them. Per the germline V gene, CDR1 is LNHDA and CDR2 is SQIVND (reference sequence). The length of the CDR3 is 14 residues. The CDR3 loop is CASSGGQNTGELFF. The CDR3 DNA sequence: TGTGCCAGTAGTGGGGGACAGAACACCGGGGAGCTGTTTTTT.

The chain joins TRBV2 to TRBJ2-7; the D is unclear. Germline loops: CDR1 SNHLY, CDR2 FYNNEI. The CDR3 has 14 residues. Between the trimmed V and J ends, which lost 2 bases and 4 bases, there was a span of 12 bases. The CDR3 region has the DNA TGTGCCAGCAGTGAACCGGCAGGCCCTTACGAGCAGTACTTC. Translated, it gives CASSEPAGPYEQYF.